This TCR beta chain was captured in a study of blood T cell repertoires in COVID-19. Looking at the study overall: The origin of the acute and convalescent COVID-19 samples was the United States, Italy and Spain.

Study members were between about 18 and 90 years old and lived in approximately 25 US regions. Donors of Cohort 3 who recovered were those that had two negative PCRs, clearance, or symptom resolution. Deletions cut 5 bases from V and 0 bases from J, with 10 bases between. Germline CDR1 LNHDA, CDR2 SQIVND (reference sequence). The CDR3 runs to 14 residues. Repertoires were generated with immunoSEQ multiplex PCR, while TCRdb's copy carries only in-frame clones and drops some. The sample lists around 170,000 clones; roughly four fifths were seen once. The sample was PBMCs or T cells enriched from blood (not recorded which). The chain combines TRBV19 with TRBJ1-1; D uncertain. The receptor was derived from a man aged 50-59 years who had recovered from COVID-19. The CDR3 is CASSEYTVNTEAFF. The CDR3 DNA reads TGTGCCAGTAGTGAGTATACGGTGAACACTGAAGCTTTCTTT.